This T cell receptor beta chain originates from a study of cytomegalovirus exposure and HLA in healthy donors. A remark on this clone: The antigen is undetermined.

The PCR had 60 Vbeta and 13 Jbeta primers. Profiling relied on immunoSEQ multiplex PCR, and the TCRdb table lists in-frame clones only, not all of them. This table holds roughly 140,000 clones, 70% to 85% found once. Study findings and constraints: For most TCR beta V segments, an earlier analysis put the productive rate at about 87% or about 30% of the time.

This clonotype was sampled from a male donor in good health and CMV-seronegative. The sample taken for sequencing was PBMCs.

The CDR3 sequence: CASSTRTGGSSYNSPLHF. CDR3 DNA: TGTGCCAGTAGTACCAGGACAGGGGGAAGCTCCTATAATTCACCCCTCCACTTT. The chain recombines TRBV19 with TRBJ1-6; 10 bases are shared with TRBD1. The germline CDR1 and CDR2 sequences are LNHDA and SQIVND (reference sequence). The CDR3 runs to 18 residues. The ends lost 4 bases at V and 0 bases at J; junction bases unmatched: 6.